The 9 T cell receptor beta chains presented below share a single source sample, sequenced in a study of cytomegalovirus exposure and HLA in healthy donors. With 60 Vbeta and 13 Jbeta primers, the PCR was carried out. TCRdb keeps only in-frame clones here, not all; method: immunoSEQ multiplex PCR. The sample yields some 160,000 clones, roughly 82% seen once. Sample: PBMCs. The receptors shown here come from a woman in her thirties in good health and CMV-seronegative.

The V and J genes are TRBV2 and TRBJ2-1, with D maybe TRBD1 (6 bases). The ends were cut back, 7 bases at V and 2 bases at J, with 12 bases in the middle. Germline CDR1 reads SNHLY; CDR2 reads FYNNEI. This CDR3 is 14 amino acids long. As DNA, the CDR3 is TGTGCCAGCAATCCGCAGGGGACCTACAATGAGCAGTTCTTC. It yields the protein CASNPQGTYNEQFF. The full variable domain, in which reference TRBV2 and TRBJ2-1 provide the parts outside the CDR3, is EPEVTQTPSHQVTQMGQEVILRCVPISNHLYFYWYRQILGQKVEFLVSFYNNEISEKSEIFDDQFSVERPDGSNFTLKIRSTKLEDSAMYFCASNPQGTYNEQFFGPGTRLTVL.

V usage is TRBV9 and J usage is TRBJ2-7; D unclear. CDR3 size: 15 residues. Deletions cut 0 bases from V and 1 base from J, with 11 bases between. The germline gives CDR1 SGDLS, CDR2 YYNGEE. Here the CDR3 reads CASSVDPSGSYEQYF. The CDR3 DNA reads as TGTGCCAGCAGCGTAGATCCTAGTGGTTCCTACGAGCAGTACTTC.

V and J are TRBV28 and TRBJ1-1; 7 bases are shared with TRBD1. This CDR3 has 16 residues. Looked up from germline, CDR1 is MDHEN and CDR2 is SYDVKM. Trimming cost V 6 bases and J 0 bases; bases outside gene matches: 10. CDR3 region: CASRLFTQGMNTEAFF. Written as DNA, the CDR3 is TGTGCCAGCAGACTATTCACACAGGGGATGAACACTGAAGCTTTCTTT.

Ten or more counts support this clone. The chain combines TRBV10-2 with TRBJ1-2, with 8 nucleotides matching TRBD1. Germline values: CDR1 WSHSY, CDR2 SAAADI. Trimming took 1 base from V and 5 from J; bases not matched to a gene: 12. The CDR3 is 17 amino acids. This CDR3 is CASSEFGGKTGEYGYTF. The CDR3 bases are TGCGCCAGCAGTGAGTTTGGGGGAAAGACAGGGGAATATGGCTACACCTTC.

The gene calls are TRBV27 and TRBJ1-2; a weak D match, TRBD1 (6 bases). Trimming took 2 bases from V and 6 from J, leaving 13 bases between them. The CDR3 contains 14 residues. The germline gives CDR1 MNHEY, CDR2 SMNVEV (reference sequence). The CDR3 bases are TGTGCCAGCAGTTTAAACAGGGCCGTAAATGGCTACACCTTC. Amino acid sequence: CASSLNRAVNGYTF.

V gene TRBV20-1 combines with J gene TRBJ1-1, with 9 bases fitting TRBD1. The J segment lost 11 bases and the V segment lost 6 bases, leaving 7 bases of the junction unmatched. Germline lookup yields CDR1 DFQATT and CDR2 SNEGSKA (reference sequence). CDR3 length: 11 residues. The CDR3: CSASGQGMAFF. CDR3 bases: TGCAGTGCCTCGGGACAGGGTATGGCTTTCTTT.

This clone was found once. V and J are TRBV30 and TRBJ1-5; D gene ambiguous. The CDR3 has 15 residues. CDR1 GTSNPN and CDR2 SVGIG come from the germline V gene (reference sequence). The V end was cut by 6 bases, the J end by 2 bases, with 17 bases between. Here the CDR3 reads CACYVISNGNQPQHF. In DNA, the CDR3 is TGTGCCTGTTACGTAATAAGCAATGGCAATCAGCCCCAGCATTTT.

This clone appeared once. The J gene is TRBJ2-7, the V gene TRBV11-2; a possible D gene is TRBD2 (6 bases). The germline V gene encodes CDR1 SGHAT and CDR2 FQNNGV. Trimming took 5 bases from V and 2 from J, leaving 22 bases between them. The CDR3 extends over 17 amino acids. The CDR3 loop is CASSGRAQGGLAYEQYF. CDR3 nucleotide sequence: TGTGCCAGCAGCGGCCGGGCTCAGGGAGGTCTGGCCTACGAGCAGTACTTC.

V usage is TRBV9 and J usage is TRBJ2-3; 7 positions match TRBD2. Germline V CDR1 and CDR2: SGDLS, YYNGEE. The V gene end was trimmed by 3 bases and the J gene end by 3 bases; junction bases not matched to a gene: 4. The CDR3 loop spans 14 amino acids. The chain's CDR3 is CASSARLATDTQYF. CDR3 in DNA: TGTGCCAGCAGCGCGAGACTAGCAACAGATACGCAGTATTTT.